The 27 T cell receptor beta chains below all came from one sample that was sequenced in a study of T cell responses to AZD1222 COVID-19 vaccine. The table came from immunoSEQ multiplex PCR; TCRdb's copy has only in-frame clones and leaves some out. This sample yields approximately 85,000 clones, of which roughly 90% are seen a single time; about 7% belongs to the top ten. The sample here was peripheral blood, taken on day 0 of AZD1222 vaccination. Source of these receptors: an adult in good health.

V usage is TRBV13 and J usage is TRBJ2-1; TRBD2 matches at 12 bases. V dropped 5 bases and J dropped 6; count of bases not matched to a gene: 5. Germline V gene data show CDR1 as PRHDT and CDR2 as FYEKMQ (reference sequence). The CDR3 runs to 15 residues. The CDR3 bases are TGTGCCAGCAGCCCTAGCGGGGGGGCCATCAATGAGCAGTTCTTC. Amino acids: CASSPSGGAINEQFF.

This clone appeared a few times. The V and J genes are TRBV7-8 and TRBJ1-4; no clear D. The CDR3 length is 17 residues. From germline, CDR1 is SGHVS and CDR2 FQNEAQ. The V gene lost 2 bases and the J gene lost 0 bases, with 13 bases spanning the gap. The CDR3 nucleotides are TGTGCCAGCAGCTTAAATGCCCGGGTTGCAACTAATGAAAAACTGTTTTTT. Translated: CASSLNARVATNEKLFF.

The chain links TRBV11-1 to TRBJ2-5; 10 bases match TRBD2. Germline lookup yields CDR1 SGHAT and CDR2 FQDESV (reference sequence). This CDR3 contains 16 residues. Germline trimming cut 4 bases from V and 4 bases from J; bases unmatched to any gene: 9. CDR3: CASSWTSGEVLETQYF. CDR3 sequence (DNA): TGTGCCAGCAGCTGGACTAGCGGAGAGGTACTAGAGACCCAGTACTTC.

This clone was seen only once. The chain carries TRBV7-9 and TRBJ2-1, with 10 bases fitting TRBD2. Germline CDR1 is SEHNR and CDR2 is FQNEAQ (reference sequence). This CDR3 region has 16 residues. V was pared by 5 bases and J by 6 bases, with 10 bases of the junction left unmatched. Written as DNA, the CDR3 is TGTGCCAGCAGCCCCTATATAGCGGGAGGCTTCAATGAGCAGTTCTTC. It yields the protein CASSPYIAGGFNEQFF.

In DNA form, the CDR3 reads TGTGCCAGCAGTAGATACGGGGTTGAGCAGTTCTTC. Translation: CASSRYGVEQFF. The chain combines TRBV6-5 with TRBJ2-1; D is perhaps TRBD2 (5 bases). From germline, CDR1 is MNHEY and CDR2 SVGAGI. This CDR3 region has 12 residues. Trimming removed 5 bases from V and 9 bases from J, with 11 bases in between.

CDR3 in DNA: TGTGCCAGCAGTCGACTAGCGGAGACTGTTACGCAGTATTTT. Its protein is CASSRLAETVTQYF. The V and J genes are TRBV6-2 or TRBV6-3 and TRBJ2-3; TRBD2 matches 9 bases. The CDR3 loop spans 14 amino acids. Losses at the gene ends were 5 bases for V and 8 bases for J; bases not matched to a gene: 8. CDR1 and CDR2 (germline): MNHEY, SVGEGT.

This clone counts as medium-sized. The rearrangement links TRBV5-1 to TRBJ1-1, with no clear D. The germline gives CDR1 SGHRS, CDR2 YFSETQ. The CDR3 contains 13 residues. Deletions cut 4 bases from V and 0 bases from J, with 7 bases between. This chain's CDR3 is CASSDLMNTEAFF. The CDR3 DNA sequence: TGCGCCAGCAGCGATCTCATGAACACTGAAGCTTTCTTT.

This clone was found a few times. The chain employs TRBV30 and TRBJ1-5; tentative D call: TRBD1 (5 bases). V gave up 4 bases and J gave up 4 bases, with 11 bases separating them. Germline values: CDR1 GTSNPN, CDR2 SVGIG (reference sequence). This CDR3 has 13 residues. This chain's CDR3 is CAWNRGENQPQHF. The CDR3 DNA sequence: TGTGCCTGGAATAGGGGAGAGAATCAGCCCCAGCATTTT.

This chain links TRBV19 with TRBJ2-1; tentatively, D is TRBD1 or TRBD2 (5 bases each). The V end lost 10 bases, the J end lost 8 bases, and 21 bases lay between the germline ends. The CDR3 has 14 amino acids. CDR1 LNHDA and CDR2 SQIVND come from the germline V gene (reference sequence). CDR3 amino acids: CATRPGPRVHEQFF. The CDR3 region has the DNA TGTGCCACCCGCCCGGGACCGAGGGTCCATGAGCAGTTCTTC.

The rearrangement uses TRBV3-1 (or the pseudogene TRBV3-2) and TRBJ2-7; perhaps D is TRBD1 or TRBD2 (6 bases each). The germline V gene encodes CDR1 LGHDT and CDR2 YNNKEL (reference sequence). Between the trimmed V and J ends, which lost 1 base and 5 bases, there was a span of 15 bases. The CDR3 has 15 amino acids. CDR3 in amino acids: CASSQGMGGSHEQYF. DNA for the CDR3: TGTGCCAGCAGCCAAGGGATGGGGGGCTCGCACGAGCAGTACTTC.

J is TRBJ2-2 and V is TRBV7-3; D gene uncertain. The CDR3 is made up of 13 amino acids. From germline, CDR1 is SGHTA and CDR2 FQGTGA. The V gene lost 2 bases and the J gene lost 6 bases, with 7 bases spanning the gap. CDR3 sequence reads: CASSLSGPGELFF. Written as DNA, the CDR3 is TGTGCCAGCAGCTTATCTGGGCCCGGGGAGCTGTTTTTT.

The J gene is TRBJ1-5, the V gene TRBV6-1; the D is unclear. From germline, CDR1 is MNHNS and CDR2 SASEGT. V lost 1 base, J lost 2 bases, and 9 bases lay in between. The CDR3 has 15 residues. CDR3 region: CASSEGVDGNQPQHF. The DNA of the CDR3 is TGTGCCAGCAGTGAAGGGGTTGATGGCAATCAGCCCCAGCATTTT.

V gene TRBV5-1 combines with J gene TRBJ2-2, with TRBD2 matching over 8 bases. CDR3 length: 15 amino acids. CDR1 is SGHRS and CDR2 is YFSETQ in the germline V gene. V was pared by 5 bases and J by 6 bases, with 9 bases of the junction left unmatched. The CDR3 nucleotides are TGCGCCAGCAGTTCAGCGGGGGTTGTCGCCGGGGAGCTGTTTTTT. Its protein is CASSSAGVVAGELFF.

The J gene is TRBJ1-4, the V gene TRBV6-2 or TRBV6-3; D not certain. The germline V gene encodes CDR1 MNHEY and CDR2 SVGEGT. CDR3 length: 15 residues. V was trimmed by 2 bases and J by 0 bases, leaving 7 bases between them. DNA for the CDR3: TGTGCCAGCAGTTACCGAGGATCAACTAATGAAAAACTGTTTTTT. Translation gives CASSYRGSTNEKLFF.

This clone has only one observation. The rearrangement uses TRBV19 and TRBJ1-5; TRBD1 aligns across 7 bases. V dropped 5 bases and J dropped 1; count of bases not matched to a gene: 2. Germline V lookup: CDR1 LNHDA, CDR2 SQIVND (reference sequence). The CDR3 sequence is 14 residues long. The CDR3 region is CASSAGQSNQPQHF. For the CDR3, the DNA is TGTGCCAGTAGTGCGGGACAGAGCAATCAGCCCCAGCATTTT.

The chain employs TRBV19 and TRBJ1-5; maybe TRBD1 (6 bases). Trimming shortened V by 6 bases and J by 0 bases, and 12 bases separated the two germline ends. Looked up from germline, CDR1 is LNHDA and CDR2 is SQIVND (reference sequence). The CDR3 spans 15 residues. The CDR3 DNA is TGTGCCAGTAGCCGAAGGGACATTAGCAATCAGCCCCAGCATTTT. The encoded protein is CASSRRDISNQPQHF.

The chain joins TRBV7-2 to TRBJ1-1; possible D gene TRBD1, 5 bases. The CDR3 contains 14 residues. Trimming removed 1 base from V and 6 bases from J, with 12 bases in between. Germline lookup yields CDR1 SGHTA and CDR2 FQGNSA. The CDR3, as DNA: TGTGCCAGCAGCTTAGGGCAGGGTTACTCTGAAGCTTTCTTT. Translated, it gives CASSLGQGYSEAFF.

The CDR3 nucleotides are TGTGCCAGCAGTCGAACACCGTACCAAGAGACCCAGTACTTC. It encodes CASSRTPYQETQYF. The chain recombines TRBV9 with TRBJ2-5; D is undetermined. CDR1 is SGDLS and CDR2 is YYNGEE in the germline V gene. Between the trimmed V and J ends, which lost 5 bases and 0 bases, there was a span of 11 bases. CDR3 length: 14 amino acids.

The rearrangement links TRBV30 to TRBJ1-1; 11 nucleotides line up with TRBD1. The germline gives CDR1 GTSNPN, CDR2 SVGIG (reference sequence). The CDR3 length is 13 residues. Trimming removed 3 bases from V and 3 bases from J; junction bases left unmatched: 0. The CDR3 protein is CAWRGQGDTEAFF. The DNA of the CDR3 is TGTGCCTGGAGGGGACAGGGGGACACTGAAGCTTTCTTT. Filled out from reference TRBV30 and TRBJ1-1, the complete variable domain reads SQTIHQWPATLVQPVGSPLSLECTVEGTSNPNLYWYRQAAGRGLQLLFYSVGIGQISSEVPQNLSASRPQDRQFILSSKKLLLSDSGFYLCAWRGQGDTEAFFGQGTRLTVV.

J is TRBJ2-6 and V is TRBV30, with D possibly TRBD1 on 6 matching bases. This CDR3 spans 16 amino acids. V dropped 2 bases and J dropped 1 base, with 12 bases sitting between them. Germline CDR1 and CDR2: GTSNPN and SVGIG (reference sequence). CDR3 loop: CAWSHWTVSGANVLTF. The CDR3 coding sequence is TGTGCCTGGAGTCATTGGACAGTTTCTGGGGCCAACGTCCTGACTTTC.

This clone was observed a single time. V gene TRBV11-1 combines with J gene TRBJ1-1; D might be TRBD1 (5 bases). V dropped 5 bases and J dropped 4 bases, with 14 bases sitting between them. This CDR3 contains 14 residues. Germline-derived CDR1 and CDR2 are SGHAT and FQDESV (reference sequence). The CDR3: CASSPQGGSTEAFF. The CDR3 DNA is TGTGCCAGCAGCCCTCAGGGTGGGAGCACTGAAGCTTTCTTT.

This clone was counted a few times. CDR3 in amino acids: CSALTSGRSYEQYF. The CDR3, as DNA: TGCAGCGCCCTGACTAGCGGGAGGTCGTACGAGCAGTACTTC. The chain employs TRBV29-1 and TRBJ2-7; 13 nucleotides match TRBD2. Germline values: CDR1 SQVTM, CDR2 ANQGSEA. The length of the CDR3 is 14 residues. After removal of 7 bases from V and 4 bases from J, the junction contained 7 bases not matched to a gene.

The rearrangement joins TRBV27 to TRBJ2-1; tentatively, D is TRBD1 or TRBD2 (5 bases each). Trimming removed 6 bases from V and 7 bases from J, with 16 bases in between. CDR1 and CDR2 from the germline V gene are MNHEY and SMNVEV (reference sequence). The CDR3 length is 14 residues. CDR3 region: CASSTLPGRNEQFF. CDR3 DNA sequence: TGTGCCAGCAGCACTCTTCCGGGACGGAATGAGCAGTTCTTC.

This clone was picked up one time. The CDR3: CASSGTSGGYYNEQFF. In nucleotides, the CDR3 is TGTGCCAGCAGTGGGACTAGCGGGGGCTATTACAATGAGCAGTTCTTC. The genes are TRBV6-6 and TRBJ2-1; 14 bases are shared with TRBD2. The CDR3 consists of 16 residues. Looked up from germline, CDR1 is MNHNY and CDR2 is SVGAGI (reference sequence). The ends lost 5 bases at V and 4 bases at J; junction bases unmatched: 4.

This clone has only one observation. The chain couples TRBV28 to TRBJ1-6, with a weak D call TRBD1 (5 bases). The CDR3 sequence is 15 residues long. CDR1 is MDHEN, CDR2 SYDVKM, per germline. V gave up 2 bases and J gave up 9 bases, with 14 bases separating them. CDR3 in amino acids: CASSLAWGSTSPLHF. CDR3 sequence (DNA): TGTGCCAGCAGTTTAGCGTGGGGGAGTACTTCACCCCTCCACTTT.

The chain carries TRBV19 and TRBJ1-5, with D unresolved. The CDR3 is 15 amino acids. CDR1 is LNHDA and CDR2 is SQIVND in the germline V gene (reference sequence). The germline V and J ends were trimmed by 5 bases and 9 bases, with 20 bases remaining between them. This CDR3 reads CASSPTVGPERPQHF. In DNA, the CDR3 is TGTGCCAGTAGTCCTACGGTTGGTCCTGAGCGGCCCCAGCATTTT.

This chain joins TRBV11-2 and TRBJ2-1; 7 bases line up with TRBD2. The CDR3 extends over 15 amino acids. V was pared by 5 bases and J by 7 bases, with 11 bases of the junction left unmatched. The germline gives CDR1 SGHAT, CDR2 FQNNGV. CDR3 amino acids: CASSAIGEGPNEQFF. In nucleotides, the CDR3 is TGTGCCAGCAGCGCCATAGGGGAGGGCCCAAATGAGCAGTTCTTC.